Described below is a single T cell receptor (beta chain) sequence and its context. V was shortened by 1 base and J by 1 base, with 6 bases between the two germline ends. The CDR3 consists of 14 residues. Per germline, CDR1 SGHDT and CDR2 YYEEEE. TCRdb's table, derived via immunoSEQ multiplex PCR, lists solely in-frame clones and lacks some. Altogether 150,000 to 200,000 clones are present, over 85% being singletons, with the ten largest covering 4% to 5%. The sample is drawn from a study of cytomegalovirus exposure and HLA in healthy donors. The chain has TRBV5-6 and TRBJ2-4; no firm D call. The sample comprised PBMCs. The sequence came from a man between 18 and 35 years old in good health and CMV-seropositive. CDR3 bases: TGTGCCAGCAGCTTGTTGCAGGCCAAAAACATTCAGTACTTC. Amino acids: CASSLLQAKNIQYF. The full variable domain, with the rest looked up from reference TRBV5-6 and TRBJ2-4, is DAGVTQSPTHLIKTRGQQVTLRCSPKSGHDTVSWYQQALGQGPQFIFQYYEEEERQRGNFPDRFSGHQFPNYSSELNVNALLLGDSALYLCASSLLQAKNIQYFGAGTRLSVL.